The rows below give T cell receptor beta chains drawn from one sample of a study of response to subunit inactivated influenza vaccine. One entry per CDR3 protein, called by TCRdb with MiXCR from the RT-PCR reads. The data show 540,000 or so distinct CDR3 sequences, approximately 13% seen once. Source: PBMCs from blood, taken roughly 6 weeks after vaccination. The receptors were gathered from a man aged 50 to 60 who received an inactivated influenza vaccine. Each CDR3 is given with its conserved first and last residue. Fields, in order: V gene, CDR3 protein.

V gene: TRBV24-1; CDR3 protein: CATSDSRDRKSTDTQYF
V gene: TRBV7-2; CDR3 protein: CASSLGRKGSYNEQFF
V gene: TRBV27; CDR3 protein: CASSLSLGPEGEQYF
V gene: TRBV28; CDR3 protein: CASSGPGQGVLNEQFF
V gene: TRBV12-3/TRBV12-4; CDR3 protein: CASTQRYPKNIQYF
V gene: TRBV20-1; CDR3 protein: CSANDGTSRFGTQYF
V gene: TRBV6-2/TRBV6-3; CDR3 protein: CASSYERRSGLAGVGEQFF
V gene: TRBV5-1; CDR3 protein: CASSVTGGRSETQYF
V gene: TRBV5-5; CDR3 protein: CASSWGLAGGLYEQYF
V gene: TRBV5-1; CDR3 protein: CASRPPGLAGYEQYF
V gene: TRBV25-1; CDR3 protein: CASSEFGGDPTEQYF
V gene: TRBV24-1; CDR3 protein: CATSGKGAANYGYTF
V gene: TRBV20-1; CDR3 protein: CSARERGRGRDYGYTF
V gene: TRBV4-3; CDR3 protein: CASSPRVSGEKENIQYF
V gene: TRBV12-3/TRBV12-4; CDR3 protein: CASSFGYGETQYF
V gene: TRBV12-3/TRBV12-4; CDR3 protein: CASSSLGSSGELFF
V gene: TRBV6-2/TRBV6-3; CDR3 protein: CASSYQAPRETQYF
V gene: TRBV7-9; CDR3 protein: CASSTWTGGDNEQFF
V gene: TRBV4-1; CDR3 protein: CASSQEEGGELFF
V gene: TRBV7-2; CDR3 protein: CASSLDTYGYTF
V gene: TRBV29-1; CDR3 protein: CSVGAQGATEAFF
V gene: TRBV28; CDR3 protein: CASTPAGATGKETQYF
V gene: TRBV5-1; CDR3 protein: CASSLVADHQETQYF